The next 2 T cell receptor beta chains were all read from a single sample in a study of technical replicates of blood from a few donors. This table comes from immunoSEQ multiplex PCR, and its TCRdb copy is limited to in-frame clones, with some not included. The table shows 75,000 to 100,000 clones, with 90% to 95% occurring only once. The sequencing sample was made of T cells isolated from PBMCs. The receptors here all came from a human donor in good health.

V gene TRBV18 combines with J gene TRBJ2-7; 9 bases fit TRBD1. The V gene end was trimmed by 3 bases and the J gene end by 0 bases; junction bases not matched to a gene: 15. The CDR3 loop spans 19 amino acids. The V gene's germline CDR1 is KGHSH and CDR2 LQKENI. CDR3 region: CASSPQRRDGTGSSYEQYF. Written as DNA, the CDR3 is TGTGCCAGCTCACCCCAACGTAGGGACGGGACAGGGAGCTCCTACGAGCAGTACTTC.

The chain is built from TRBV7-7 and TRBJ2-1; 8 bases match TRBD1. This CDR3 is 18 amino acids long. The germline V gene has CDR1 SSHAT and CDR2 FNYEAQ (reference sequence). With 3 bases clipped from V and 5 bases from J, the junction kept 15 bases outside the gene matches. In DNA, the CDR3 is TGTGCCAGCAGCTTCGACAGGGGTCCTTTTTTAACGCACAATGAGCAGTTCTTC. Its protein product is CASSFDRGPFLTHNEQFF.